The 11 T cell receptor beta chains given below trace back to one sample, sequenced in a study of T cell responses to AZD1222 COVID-19 vaccine. Assay: immunoSEQ multiplex PCR; the TCRdb copy retains only in-frame clones and omits some. The data show around 150,000 clones, around 85% seen once. The sample here was peripheral blood, taken 28 days after the second dose of the MenACWY control vaccine. The receptors were gathered from an adult who received the MenACWY meningococcal vaccine as a control.

The chain carries TRBV27 and TRBJ2-2; D might be TRBD1 or TRBD2, each matching 6 bases. Germline loops: CDR1 MNHEY, CDR2 SMNVEV (reference sequence). This CDR3 contains 16 residues. V was shortened by 3 bases and J by 0 bases, with 11 bases between the two germline ends. The CDR3 DNA reads as TGTGCCAGCAGTTTCCCGGAGGGGGCGAACACCGGGGAGCTGTTTTTT. Its protein is CASSFPEGANTGELFF.

V usage is TRBV24-1 and J usage is TRBJ2-3, with 14 nucleotides matching TRBD2. The V and J ends lost 6 bases and 0 bases, in that order; junction bases with no gene match: 1. Germline V gene lookup returns CDR1 KGHDR and CDR2 SFDVKD. The CDR3 totals 16 residues. CDR3 sequence reads: CATSRLAGGSTDTQYF. As DNA, the CDR3 is TGTGCCACCAGTCGACTAGCGGGGGGGAGCACAGATACGCAGTATTTT.

The rearrangement links TRBV27 to TRBJ1-4; D is undetermined. CDR1 is MNHEY and CDR2 is SMNVEV in the germline V gene (reference sequence). The CDR3 has 15 amino acids. With 6 bases removed from V and 4 bases from J, the gap between germline ends came to 15 bases. The CDR3 spells CASSPAVLLNEKLFF. For the CDR3, the DNA is TGTGCCAGCAGCCCAGCGGTACTCCTTAATGAAAAACTGTTTTTT.

This clone has just a few counts. The rearrangement joins TRBV7-2 to TRBJ1-2; D is undetermined. With 1 base removed from V and 7 bases from J, the gap between germline ends came to 10 bases. Germline-derived CDR1 and CDR2 are SGHTA and FQGNSA. The CDR3 contains 13 residues. CDR3 protein: CASSLGYQRGYTF. The CDR3 nucleotides read TGTGCCAGCAGCTTAGGGTACCAGCGTGGCTACACCTTC.

The chain couples TRBV28 to TRBJ2-5, with 11 bases that match TRBD1. Germline V CDR1 and CDR2: MDHEN, SYDVKM. This CDR3 contains 15 residues. The J segment lost 4 bases and the V segment lost 6 bases, leaving 7 bases of the junction unmatched. The CDR3 DNA follows: TGTGCCAGCAGATCCGGGACAGGGGGATCAGAGACCCAGTACTTC. This translates into CASRSGTGGSETQYF.

This chain connects TRBV11-2 to TRBJ1-2, with 9 positions matching TRBD1. V gave up 2 bases and J gave up 8 bases; unmatched junction bases: 9. The CDR3 runs 15 residues. Per germline, CDR1 SGHAT and CDR2 FQNNGV. For the CDR3, the DNA is TGTGCCAGCAGCTTAACAGGGGGCGCCTCGGGGGGCTACACCTTC. Translation gives CASSLTGGASGGYTF.

This clone was counted between two and nine times. The CDR3 nucleotides read TGTGCCACCAGCAGACGTGCCCTACAACAGGGGAATCTTACCTACGAGCAGTACGTC. It yields the protein CATSRRALQQGNLTYEQYV. The chain recombines TRBV15 with TRBJ2-7; TRBD1 agrees at 7 bases. V was pared by 2 bases and J by 2 bases, with 18 bases of the junction left unmatched. The CDR3 has 19 amino acids. Per germline, CDR1 LNHNV and CDR2 YYDKDF (reference sequence).

The chain uses TRBV6-4 and TRBJ2-6; TRBD2 is a possible D gene (5 bases). From germline, CDR1 is MRHNA and CDR2 SNTAGT. CDR3 length: 13 amino acids. Trimming removed 5 bases from V and 12 bases from J, with 14 bases in between. CDR3 residues: CASSKDLRAVLTF. CDR3 DNA: TGTGCCAGCAGTAAAGACCTGAGGGCCGTCCTGACTTTC.

The chain joins TRBV5-1 to TRBJ1-3; D ambiguous. V dropped 5 bases and J dropped 11 bases, with 20 bases sitting between them. From germline, CDR1 is SGHRS and CDR2 YFSETQ. The CDR3 consists of 14 residues. CDR3 in DNA: TGCGCCAGCAGGGAAGCTCTCCCTCGGAACGCCATATATTTT. Translation: CASREALPRNAIYF.

The gene calls are TRBV3-1 (or the pseudogene TRBV3-2) and TRBJ1-5; no reliable D call. V was trimmed by 2 bases and J by 7 bases, leaving 9 bases between them. This CDR3 has 13 amino acids. In germline, CDR1 is LGHDT, CDR2 YNNKEL (reference sequence). CDR3 nucleotide sequence: TGTGCCAGCAGCCAAAATCCAGGACAGCCCCAGCATTTT. Protein sequence: CASSQNPGQPQHF.

The chain uses TRBV7-3 and TRBJ2-2; D not certain. Trimming cost V 5 bases and J 7 bases, with 8 bases left between them. In germline, CDR1 is SGHTA, CDR2 FQGTGA. This CDR3 is built from 12 residues. Written as DNA, the CDR3 is TGTGCCAGCAGCCCGACAAACGGGGAGCTGTTTTTT. It encodes CASSPTNGELFF.